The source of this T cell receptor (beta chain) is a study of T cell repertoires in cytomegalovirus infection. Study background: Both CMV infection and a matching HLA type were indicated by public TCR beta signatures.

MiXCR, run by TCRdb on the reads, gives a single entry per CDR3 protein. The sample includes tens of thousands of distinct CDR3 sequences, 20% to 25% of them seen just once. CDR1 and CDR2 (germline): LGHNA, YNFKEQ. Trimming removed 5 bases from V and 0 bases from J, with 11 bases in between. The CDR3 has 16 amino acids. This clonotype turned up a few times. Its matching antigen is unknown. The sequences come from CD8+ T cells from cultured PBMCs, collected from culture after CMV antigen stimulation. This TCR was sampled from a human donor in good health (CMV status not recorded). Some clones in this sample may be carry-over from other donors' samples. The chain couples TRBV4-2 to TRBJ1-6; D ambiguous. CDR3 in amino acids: CASSSPASSYNSPLHF. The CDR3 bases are TGTGCCAGCAGCTCACCTGCGAGCTCCTATAATTCACCCCTCCACTTT.